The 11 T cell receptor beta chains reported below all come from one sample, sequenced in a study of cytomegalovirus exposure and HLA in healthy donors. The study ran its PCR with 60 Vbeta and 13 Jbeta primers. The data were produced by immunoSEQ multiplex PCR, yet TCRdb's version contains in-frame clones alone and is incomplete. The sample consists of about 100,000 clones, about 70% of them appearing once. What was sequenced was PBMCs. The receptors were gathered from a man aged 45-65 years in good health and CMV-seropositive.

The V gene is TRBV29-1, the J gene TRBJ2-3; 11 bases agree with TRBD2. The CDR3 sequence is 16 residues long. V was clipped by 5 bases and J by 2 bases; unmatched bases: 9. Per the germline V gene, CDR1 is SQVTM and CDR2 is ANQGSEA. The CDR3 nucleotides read TGCAGCGTTTCTCATGGGACTAGCGGACTCACAGATACGCAGTATTTT. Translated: CSVSHGTSGLTDTQYF.

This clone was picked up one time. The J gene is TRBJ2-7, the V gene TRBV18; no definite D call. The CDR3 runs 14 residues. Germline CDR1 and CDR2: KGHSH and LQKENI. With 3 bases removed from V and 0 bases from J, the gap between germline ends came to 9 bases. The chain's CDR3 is CASSPFPGSYEQYF. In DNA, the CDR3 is TGTGCCAGCTCACCTTTTCCAGGCTCCTACGAGCAGTACTTC.

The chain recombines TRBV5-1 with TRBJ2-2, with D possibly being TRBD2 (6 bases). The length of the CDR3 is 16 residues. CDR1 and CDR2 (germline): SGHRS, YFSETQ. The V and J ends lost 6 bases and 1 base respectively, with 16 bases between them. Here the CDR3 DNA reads TGCGCCAGCAATTTGGCCGGTAGCGGGAACACCGGGGAGCTGTTTTTT. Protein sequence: CASNLAGSGNTGELFF.

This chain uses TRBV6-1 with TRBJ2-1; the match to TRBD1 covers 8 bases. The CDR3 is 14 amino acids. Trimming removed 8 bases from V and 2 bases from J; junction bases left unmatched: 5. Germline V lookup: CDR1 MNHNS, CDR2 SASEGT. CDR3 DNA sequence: TGTGCCAGCGATGGACAGGGTGCCTACAATGAGCAGTTCTTC. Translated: CASDGQGAYNEQFF.

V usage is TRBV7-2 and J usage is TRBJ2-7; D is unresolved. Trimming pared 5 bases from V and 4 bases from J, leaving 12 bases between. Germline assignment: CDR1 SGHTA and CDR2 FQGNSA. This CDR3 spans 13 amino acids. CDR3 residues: CASSVKGGYEQYF. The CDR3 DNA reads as TGTGCCAGCAGCGTAAAAGGCGGTTACGAGCAGTACTTC.

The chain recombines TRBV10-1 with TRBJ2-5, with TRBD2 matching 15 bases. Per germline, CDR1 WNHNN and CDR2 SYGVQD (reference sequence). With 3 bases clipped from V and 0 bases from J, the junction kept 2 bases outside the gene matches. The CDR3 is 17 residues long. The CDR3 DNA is TGCGCCAGCAGTGAAGGACTAGCGGGAGGGTACCAAGAGACCCAGTACTTC. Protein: CASSEGLAGGYQETQYF.

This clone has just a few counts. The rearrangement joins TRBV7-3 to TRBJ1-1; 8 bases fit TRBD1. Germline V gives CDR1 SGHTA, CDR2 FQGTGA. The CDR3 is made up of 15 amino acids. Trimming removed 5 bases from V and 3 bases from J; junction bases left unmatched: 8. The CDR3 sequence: CASSLQGTGHTEAFF. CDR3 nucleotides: TGTGCCAGCAGCCTCCAAGGGACAGGCCACACTGAAGCTTTCTTT.

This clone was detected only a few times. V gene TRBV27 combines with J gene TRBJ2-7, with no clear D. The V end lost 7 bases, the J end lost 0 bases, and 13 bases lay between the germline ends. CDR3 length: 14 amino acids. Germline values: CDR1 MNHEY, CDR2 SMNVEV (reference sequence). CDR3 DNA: TGTGCCAGCAAGCAGGCTTTTAGCTCCTACGAGCAGTACTTC. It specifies CASKQAFSSYEQYF.

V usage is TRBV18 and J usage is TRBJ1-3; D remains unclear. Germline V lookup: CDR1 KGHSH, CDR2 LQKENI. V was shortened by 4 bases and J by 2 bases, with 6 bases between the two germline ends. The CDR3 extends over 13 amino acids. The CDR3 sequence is CASSRAAGNTIYF. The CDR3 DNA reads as TGTGCCAGCTCACGGGCAGCTGGAAACACCATATATTTT.

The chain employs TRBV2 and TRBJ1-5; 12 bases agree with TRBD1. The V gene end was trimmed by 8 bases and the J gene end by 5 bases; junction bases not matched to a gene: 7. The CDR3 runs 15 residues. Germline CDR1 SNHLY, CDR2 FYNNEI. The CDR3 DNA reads TGTGCCAGCGATAAGGGACAGGGGGCACATCAGCCCCAGCATTTT. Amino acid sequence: CASDKGQGAHQPQHF.

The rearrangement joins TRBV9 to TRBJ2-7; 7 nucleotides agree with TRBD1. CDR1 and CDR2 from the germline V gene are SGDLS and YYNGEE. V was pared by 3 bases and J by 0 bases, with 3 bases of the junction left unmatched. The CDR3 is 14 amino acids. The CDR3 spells CASSAGTDSYEQYF. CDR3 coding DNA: TGTGCCAGCAGCGCCGGGACAGACTCCTACGAGCAGTACTTC.